This T cell receptor beta chain was captured in a study of cytomegalovirus exposure and HLA in healthy donors. The PCR made use of 60 Vbeta and 13 Jbeta primers. Produced via immunoSEQ multiplex PCR; TCRdb's table is partial and in-frame only. Its clone listing holds under 70,000 clones. Per germline, CDR1 GTSNPN and CDR2 SVGIG (reference sequence). Trimming cost V 4 bases and J 2 bases, with 11 bases left between them. There are 13 residues in the CDR3. The sample was PBMCs. V is TRBV30 and J is TRBJ2-5, with D possibly TRBD2 on 6 matching bases. The receptor's source is a woman in her 30s in good health and CMV-seropositive. The CDR3 loop is CAWKRGTQETQYF. CDR3 DNA: TGTGCCTGGAAACGGGGGACTCAAGAGACCCAGTACTTC. Filled out from reference TRBV30 and TRBJ2-5, the complete variable domain reads SQTIHQWPATLVQPVGSPLSLECTVEGTSNPNLYWYRQAAGRGLQLLFYSVGIGQISSEVPQNLSASRPQDRQFILSSKKLLLSDSGFYLCAWKRGTQETQYFGPGTRLLVL.